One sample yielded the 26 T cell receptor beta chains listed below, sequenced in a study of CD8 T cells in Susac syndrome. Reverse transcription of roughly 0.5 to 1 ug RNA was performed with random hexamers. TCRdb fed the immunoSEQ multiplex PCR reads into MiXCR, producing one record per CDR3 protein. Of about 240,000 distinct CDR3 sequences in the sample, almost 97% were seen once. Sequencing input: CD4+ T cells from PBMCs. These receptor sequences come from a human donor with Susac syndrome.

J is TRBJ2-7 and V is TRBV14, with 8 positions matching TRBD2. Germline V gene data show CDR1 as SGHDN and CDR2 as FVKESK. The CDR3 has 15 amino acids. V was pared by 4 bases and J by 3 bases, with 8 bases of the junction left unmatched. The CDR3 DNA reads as TGTGCCAGCAGCCCTCTCCGCGGGGGGCGCTACGAGCAGTACTTC. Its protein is CASSPLRGGRYEQYF.

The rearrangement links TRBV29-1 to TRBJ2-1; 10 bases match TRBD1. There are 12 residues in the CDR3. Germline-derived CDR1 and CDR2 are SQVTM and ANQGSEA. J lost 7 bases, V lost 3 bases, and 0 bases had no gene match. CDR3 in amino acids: CSVEGQGNEQFF. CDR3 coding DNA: TGCAGCGTTGAGGGACAGGGGAATGAGCAGTTCTTC.

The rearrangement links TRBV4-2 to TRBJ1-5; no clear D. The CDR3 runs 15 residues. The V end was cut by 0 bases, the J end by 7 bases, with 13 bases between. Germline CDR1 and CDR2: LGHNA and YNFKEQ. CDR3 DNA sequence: TGTGCCAGCAGCCAAGATCTGCAGACAATGCAGCCCCAGCATTTT. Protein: CASSQDLQTMQPQHF.

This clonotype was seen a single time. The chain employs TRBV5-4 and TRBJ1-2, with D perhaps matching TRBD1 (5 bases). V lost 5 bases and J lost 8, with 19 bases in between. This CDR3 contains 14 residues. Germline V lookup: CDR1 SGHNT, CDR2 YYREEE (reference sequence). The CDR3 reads CASSLAGGSGGYTF. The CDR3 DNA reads TGTGCCAGCAGTCTCGCCGGGGGGTCTGGGGGCTACACCTTC.

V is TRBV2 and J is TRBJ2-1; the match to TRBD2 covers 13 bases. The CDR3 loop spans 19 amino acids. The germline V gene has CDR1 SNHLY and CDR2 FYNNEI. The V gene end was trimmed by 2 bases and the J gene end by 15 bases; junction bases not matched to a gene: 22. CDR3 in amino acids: CASSETLRLAGGPGVKRFF. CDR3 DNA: TGTGCCAGCAGTGAAACGCTAAGACTAGCGGGAGGCCCCGGGGTCAAGCGGTTCTTC.

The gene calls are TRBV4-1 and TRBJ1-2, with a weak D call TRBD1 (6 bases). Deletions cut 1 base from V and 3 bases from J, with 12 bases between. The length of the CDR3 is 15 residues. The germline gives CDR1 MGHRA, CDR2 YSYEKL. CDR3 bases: TGCGCCAGCAGCCAAGTGTCAGGGGCCTACTATGGCTACACCTTC. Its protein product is CASSQVSGAYYGYTF.

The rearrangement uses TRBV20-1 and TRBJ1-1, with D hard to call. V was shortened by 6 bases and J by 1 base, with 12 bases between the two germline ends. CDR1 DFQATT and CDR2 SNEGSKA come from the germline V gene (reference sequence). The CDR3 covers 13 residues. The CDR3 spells CSAARQPNTEAFF. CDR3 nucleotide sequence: TGCAGTGCCGCCCGGCAGCCGAACACTGAAGCTTTCTTT.

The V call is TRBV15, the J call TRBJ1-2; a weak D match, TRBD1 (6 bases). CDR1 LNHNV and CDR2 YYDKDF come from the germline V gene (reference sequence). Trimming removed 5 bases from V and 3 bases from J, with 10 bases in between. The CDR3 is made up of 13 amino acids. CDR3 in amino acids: CATSATGHYGYTF. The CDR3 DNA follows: TGTGCCACCAGCGCTACAGGGCACTATGGCTACACCTTC. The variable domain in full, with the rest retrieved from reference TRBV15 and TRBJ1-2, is DAMVIQNPRYQVTQFGKPVTLSCSQTLNHNVMYWYQQKSSQAPKLLFHYYDKDFNNEADTPDNFQSRRPNTSFCFLDIRSPGLGDTAMYLCATSATGHYGYTFGSGTRLTVV.

CDR3 DNA: TGCAGCGTCTGCGCCGGGACTACTAATGAGCAGTTCTTC. It codes for CSVCAGTTNEQFF. The rearrangement links TRBV29-1 to TRBJ2-1; 7 positions agree with TRBD2. Losses at the gene ends were 6 bases for V and 7 bases for J; bases not matched to a gene: 9. CDR1 is SQVTM and CDR2 is ANQGSEA in the germline V gene. This CDR3 region has 13 residues.

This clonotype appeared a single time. The CDR3 region has the DNA TGTGCCACCAGTTTCGGCGGGAGCACAGATACGCAGTATTTT. It translates to CATSFGGSTDTQYF. This chain links TRBV15 with TRBJ2-3; D possibly corresponds to TRBD2 (5 bases). V dropped 6 bases and J dropped 0 bases, with 10 bases sitting between them. The CDR3 has 14 amino acids. Germline CDR1 and CDR2: LNHNV and YYDKDF (reference sequence). The entire variable domain, with the rest obtained from reference TRBV15 and TRBJ2-3, is as follows: DAMVIQNPRYQVTQFGKPVTLSCSQTLNHNVMYWYQQKSSQAPKLLFHYYDKDFNNEADTPDNFQSRRPNTSFCFLDIRSPGLGDTAMYLCATSFGGSTDTQYFGPGTRLTVL.

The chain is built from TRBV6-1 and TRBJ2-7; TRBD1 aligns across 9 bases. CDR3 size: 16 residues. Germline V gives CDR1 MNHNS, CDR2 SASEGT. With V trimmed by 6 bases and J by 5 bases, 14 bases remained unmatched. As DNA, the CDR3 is TGTGCCAGCAGAATCCGGGACAGGGCATCCGCGGACGAGCAGTACTTC. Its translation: CASRIRDRASADEQYF.

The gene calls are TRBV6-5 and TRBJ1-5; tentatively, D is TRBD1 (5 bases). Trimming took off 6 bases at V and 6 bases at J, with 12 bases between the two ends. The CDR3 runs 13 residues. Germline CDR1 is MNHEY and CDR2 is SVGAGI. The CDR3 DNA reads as TGTGCCAGCAGGAAATTCCAGGGTCAGCCCCAGCATTTT. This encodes CASRKFQGQPQHF.

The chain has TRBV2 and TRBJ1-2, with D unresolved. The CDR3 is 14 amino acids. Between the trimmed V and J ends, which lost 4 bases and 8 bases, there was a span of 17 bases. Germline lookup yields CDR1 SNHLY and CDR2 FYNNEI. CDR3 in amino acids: CASSAPPSRRGYTF. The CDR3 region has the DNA TGTGCCAGCAGTGCCCCCCCATCCAGGAGGGGCTACACCTTC.

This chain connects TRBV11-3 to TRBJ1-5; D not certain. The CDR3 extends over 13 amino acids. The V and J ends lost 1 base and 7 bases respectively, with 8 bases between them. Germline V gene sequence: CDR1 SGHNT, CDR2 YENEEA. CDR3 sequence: CASSLVPGQPQHF. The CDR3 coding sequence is TGTGCCAGCAGCTTAGTTCCGGGGCAGCCCCAGCATTTT. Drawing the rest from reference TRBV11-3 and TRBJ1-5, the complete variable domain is EAGVVQSPRYKIIEKKQPVAFWCNPISGHNTLYWYLQNLGQGPELLIRYENEEAVDDSQLPKDRFSAERLKGVDSTLKIQPAELGDSAVYLCASSLVPGQPQHFGDGTRLSIL.

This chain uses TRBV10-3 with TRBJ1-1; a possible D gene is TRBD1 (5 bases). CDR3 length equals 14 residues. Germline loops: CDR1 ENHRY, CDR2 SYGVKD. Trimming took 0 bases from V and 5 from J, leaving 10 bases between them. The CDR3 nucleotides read TGTGCCATCAGTGAGTCTGGGGGGAGGACTGAAGCTTTCTTT. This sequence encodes CAISESGGRTEAFF.

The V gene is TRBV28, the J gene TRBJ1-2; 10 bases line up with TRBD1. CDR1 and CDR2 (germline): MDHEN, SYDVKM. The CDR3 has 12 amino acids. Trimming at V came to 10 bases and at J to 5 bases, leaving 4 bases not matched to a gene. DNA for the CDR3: TGTGCCATCCAGGGACAGGGGTATGGCTACACCTTC. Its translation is CAIQGQGYGYTF.

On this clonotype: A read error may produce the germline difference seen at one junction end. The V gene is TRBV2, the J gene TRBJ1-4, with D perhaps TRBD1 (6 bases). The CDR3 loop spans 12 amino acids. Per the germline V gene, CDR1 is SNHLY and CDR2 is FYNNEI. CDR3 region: CASSETGFKLVF. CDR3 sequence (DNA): TGTGCCAGCAGTGAAACAGGGTTTAAACTGGTTTTT.

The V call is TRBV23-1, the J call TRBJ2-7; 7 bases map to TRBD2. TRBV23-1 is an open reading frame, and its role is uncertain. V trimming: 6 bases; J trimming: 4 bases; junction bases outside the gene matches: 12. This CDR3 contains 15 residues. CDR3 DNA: TGCGCCAGCAGAAAGGTGGGGGGGAAGGTTTACGAGCAGTACTTC. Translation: CASRKVGGKVYEQYF.

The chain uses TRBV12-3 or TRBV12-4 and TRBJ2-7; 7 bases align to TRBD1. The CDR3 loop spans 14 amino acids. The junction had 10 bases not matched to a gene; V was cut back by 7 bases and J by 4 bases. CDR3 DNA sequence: TGTGCCAGCATAGCCTCGACAGGGTGGTACGAGCAGTACTTC. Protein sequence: CASIASTGWYEQYF.

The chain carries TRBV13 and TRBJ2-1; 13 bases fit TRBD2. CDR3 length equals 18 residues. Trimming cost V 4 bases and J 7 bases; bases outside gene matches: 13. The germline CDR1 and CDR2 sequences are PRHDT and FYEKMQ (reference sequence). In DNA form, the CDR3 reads TGTGCCAGCAGCTATACTAGCGGGAGGGCCTTCACGAAAAATGAGCAGTTCTTC. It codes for CASSYTSGRAFTKNEQFF.

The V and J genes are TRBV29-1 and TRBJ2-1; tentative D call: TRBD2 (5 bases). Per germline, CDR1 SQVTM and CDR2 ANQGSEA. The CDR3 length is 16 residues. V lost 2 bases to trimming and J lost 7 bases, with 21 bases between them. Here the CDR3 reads CSVEFQTTLLMNEQFF. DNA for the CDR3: TGCAGCGTTGAATTCCAGACTACACTATTGATGAATGAGCAGTTCTTC.

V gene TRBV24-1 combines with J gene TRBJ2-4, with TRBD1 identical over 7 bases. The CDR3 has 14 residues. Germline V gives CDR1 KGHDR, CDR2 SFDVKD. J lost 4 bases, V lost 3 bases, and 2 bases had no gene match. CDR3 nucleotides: TGTGCCACCAGTGATACAGGGGTTAAAAACATTCAGTACTTC. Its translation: CATSDTGVKNIQYF.

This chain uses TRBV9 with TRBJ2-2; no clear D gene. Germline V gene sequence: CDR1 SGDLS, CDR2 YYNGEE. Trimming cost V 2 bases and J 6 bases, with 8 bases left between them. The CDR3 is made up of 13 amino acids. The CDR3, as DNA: TGTGCCAGCAGCGTCGCTAGTCCCGGGGAGCTGTTTTTT. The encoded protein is CASSVASPGELFF.

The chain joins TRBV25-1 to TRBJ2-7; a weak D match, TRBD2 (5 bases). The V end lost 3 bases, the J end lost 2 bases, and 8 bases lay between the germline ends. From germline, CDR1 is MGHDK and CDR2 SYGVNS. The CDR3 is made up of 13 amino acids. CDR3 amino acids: CASSDTGTYEQYF. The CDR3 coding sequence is TGTGCCAGCAGTGACACCGGGACCTACGAGCAGTACTTC.

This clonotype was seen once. The chain's CDR3 is CASSPPTGLYGYTF. The CDR3 bases are TGTGCCAGCAGCCCCCCGACAGGCCTCTATGGCTACACCTTC. The rearrangement links TRBV11-2 to TRBJ1-2, with a possible D match to TRBD1 (6 bases). CDR1 and CDR2 from the germline V gene are SGHAT and FQNNGV. V was pared by 5 bases and J by 4 bases, with 14 bases between. The CDR3 has 14 residues.

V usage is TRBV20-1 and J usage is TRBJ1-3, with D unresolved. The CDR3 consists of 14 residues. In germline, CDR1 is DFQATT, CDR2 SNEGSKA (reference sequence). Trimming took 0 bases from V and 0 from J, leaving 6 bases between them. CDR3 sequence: CSARDRYSGNTIYF. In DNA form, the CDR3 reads TGCAGTGCTAGAGACCGATACTCTGGAAACACCATATATTTT.